This paragraph covers one TCR beta chain sequence. Its antigen is not known. The method was immunoSEQ multiplex PCR; TCRdb's version includes in-frame clones alone and lacks a portion of them. Here the sample spans roughly 330,000 clones, roughly 90% being singletons. The length of the CDR3 is 13 residues. V shed 1 base and J shed 7 bases, with 10 bases lying between them. Germline CDR1 is MGHRA and CDR2 is YSYEKL. This record comes from a study of Ad26.COV2.S vaccination and SARS-CoV-2 variants. The treatment is: around 19 received Ad26.COV2.S at low or high dose, single or two shots; several received placebo; per-sample allocation not given. Specimens were obtained on day 63 following the first vaccine or placebo injection. The vaccine delivered Wuhan-strain SARS-CoV-2 spike through an Ad26 vector. The study's findings and limits: Measures of TCR breadth and depth may have fallen short of total T cell responses.

The J gene is TRBJ2-5, the V gene TRBV4-1, with D possibly TRBD2 on 5 matching bases. The TCR comes from a person between 18 and 60 years old who received the Ad26.COV2.S COVID-19 vaccine or a placebo. The sequences come from peripheral blood, collected in a trial of Ad26.COV2.S vaccine versus placebo. The CDR3 region has the DNA TGCGCCAGCAGCCAAGTCGGGGTTGGGACCCAGTACTTC. Its translation: CASSQVGVGTQYF.